This TCR beta chain was found in a study of blood T cell repertoires in COVID-19. Study context: Donors in the United States, Italy and Spain gave samples during acute or convalescent COVID-19.

Participant reports of clinical history set cohort assignment. How the authors handled the data: Amplification from reference gene primers served as the basis for estimated nucleated cell counts. Only in-frame clones appear in the TCRdb table, and some are missing; sequencing was by immunoSEQ multiplex PCR. V and J calls and clone size follow that table, whereas D and trimming were derived from the DNA. The repertoire holds fewer than 250,000 clones, with roughly 91% as singletons. The receptor was derived from a man aged 25-40 years in a cohort exposed to, infected with or recovered from COVID-19 (not recorded which). Sequencing was done on a sample of PBMCs or T cells enriched from blood (not recorded which).

In DNA, the CDR3 is TGTGCCAGCAGCCCGCCGGGGGTGGGCTACACCTTC. Encoded protein: CASSPPGVGYTF. The chain joins TRBV7-2 to TRBJ1-2, with D maybe TRBD1 (5 bases). There are 12 residues in the CDR3. The germline V and J ends were trimmed by 5 bases and 8 bases, with 12 bases remaining between them. CDR1 is SGHTA, CDR2 FQGNSA, per germline.